Listed here are 16 T cell receptor beta chains from one sample, sequenced in a study of beta chain features in type 1 diabetes. The isolated RNA, all of it, was reverse transcribed, so expressed TCRB transcripts were what got sequenced. Profiling relied on immunoSEQ multiplex PCR, and the TCRdb table lists in-frame clones only, not all of them. The sample holds 200,000 to 250,000 clones, over 9.5% seen once. The sample was naive CD4+ T cells from blood. These receptors all come from a woman under 30 in good health.

The V call is TRBV9, the J call TRBJ2-6, with D possibly TRBD1 on 5 matching bases. The CDR3 has 15 amino acids. Looked up from germline, CDR1 is SGDLS and CDR2 is YYNGEE. V was cut by 4 bases and J by 0 bases, with 8 bases left in between. The CDR3 DNA sequence: TGTGCCAGCAGCTCCCAGGGCTCTGGGGCCAACGTCCTGACTTTC. As protein: CASSSQGSGANVLTF.

This chain joins TRBV29-1 and TRBJ2-5, with D tentatively TRBD2 (6 bases). CDR3 length equals 13 residues. From germline, CDR1 is SQVTM and CDR2 ANQGSEA. The ends were cut back, 6 bases at V and 2 bases at J, with 13 bases in the middle. This CDR3 is CSVLSSGQETQYF. DNA for the CDR3: TGCAGCGTCCTCTCCAGCGGGCAAGAGACCCAGTACTTC.

This clone occurred a few times. The V and J genes are TRBV29-1 and TRBJ2-3; D perhaps matches TRBD2 (6 bases). Trimming took off 2 bases at V and 7 bases at J, with 10 bases between the two ends. This CDR3 is built from 12 residues. From germline, CDR1 is SQVTM and CDR2 ANQGSEA. The CDR3 DNA reads TGCAGCGTTGAAATTGGCGGGAATACGCAGTATTTT. Translated: CSVEIGGNTQYF.

This clone has ten or more counts. The rearrangement joins TRBV7-2 to TRBJ2-2; D remains unclear. This CDR3 contains 11 residues. Germline values: CDR1 SGHTA, CDR2 FQGNSA. Trimming removed 3 bases from V and 7 bases from J, with 3 bases in between. The CDR3 DNA sequence: TGTGCCAGCAGCTTTCACGGGGAGCTGTTTTTT. Its translation is CASSFHGELFF.

The CDR3 here is CASTRDSYIQYF. The CDR3, as DNA: TGTGCCAGCACACGCGATTCGTACATTCAGTACTTC. The rearrangement links TRBV6-1 to TRBJ2-4; D is ambiguous. The CDR3 extends over 12 amino acids. Between the trimmed V and J ends, which lost 7 bases and 8 bases, there was a span of 12 bases. Looked up from germline, CDR1 is MNHNS and CDR2 is SASEGT.

This clone was counted between two and nine times. The chain uses TRBV14 and TRBJ2-7; 7 nucleotides line up with TRBD2. The germline CDR1 and CDR2 sequences are SGHDN and FVKESK. CDR3 length: 13 amino acids. V was pared by 4 bases and J by 3 bases, with 3 bases of the junction left unmatched. The CDR3 region has the DNA TGTGCCAGCAGCCGACTAGCCTTCTACGAGCAGTACTTC. Translation: CASSRLAFYEQYF.

This clone was counted only a few times. The rearrangement joins TRBV9 to TRBJ1-3; TRBD1 matches at 10 bases. The germline gives CDR1 SGDLS, CDR2 YYNGEE. The V gene end was trimmed by 4 bases and the J gene end by 7 bases; junction bases not matched to a gene: 2. This CDR3 comprises 13 residues. For the CDR3, the DNA is TGTGCCAGCAGCCCGGGACAGGGGAACACCATATATTTT. Its protein product is CASSPGQGNTIYF. The entire variable domain, with the rest obtained from reference TRBV9 and TRBJ1-3, is as follows: DSGVTQTPKHLITATGQRVTLRCSPRSGDLSVYWYQQSLDQGLQFLIQYYNGEERAKGNILERFSAQQFPDLHSELNLSSLELGDSALYFCASSPGQGNTIYFGEGSWLTVV.

This clone was observed a few times. The V and J genes are TRBV21-1 and TRBJ1-5; no DNA check was done on the table's D call, TRBD1. TRBV21-1 counts as a pseudogene. This CDR3 region has 14 residues. Here the CDR3 DNA reads TGTGCCAGCAGCACCCGACAGGGTGGTCAGCCCCAGCATTTT. This gives the protein CASSTRQGGQPQHF.

This clone was detected only a few times. J is TRBJ2-1 and V is TRBV7-2, with D unclear. Trimming pared 4 bases from V and 8 bases from J, leaving 15 bases between. The CDR3 totals 14 residues. Germline CDR1 SGHTA, CDR2 FQGNSA. The CDR3 protein is CASSYYLPSDEQFF. Here the CDR3 DNA reads TGTGCCAGCAGCTACTATTTACCATCGGATGAGCAGTTCTTC.

The rearrangement joins TRBV27 to TRBJ1-2; possibly TRBD1 for D (5 bases). Per the germline V gene, CDR1 is MNHEY and CDR2 is SMNVEV (reference sequence). Between the trimmed V and J ends, which lost 4 bases and 8 bases, there was a span of 20 bases. The CDR3 loop spans 15 amino acids. CDR3 DNA: TGTGCCAGCAGTTGGGGCGGCCCAGGGTATAACGGCTACACCTTC. This gives the protein CASSWGGPGYNGYTF.

This clone was detected only a few times. The chain joins TRBV27 to TRBJ2-2; 8 bases agree with TRBD2. This CDR3 has 19 amino acids. V gave up 1 base and J gave up 5 bases; unmatched junction bases: 15. Per germline, CDR1 MNHEY and CDR2 SMNVEV (reference sequence). The CDR3 loop reads CASSLYQQRSGGLTGELFF. DNA for the CDR3: TGTGCCAGCAGTTTATATCAGCAAAGGAGCGGGGGTCTTACCGGGGAGCTGTTTTTT.

The chain recombines TRBV6-6 with TRBJ2-7, with 8 bases aligning to TRBD1. Germline V gene data show CDR1 as MNHNY and CDR2 as SVGAGI (reference sequence). The CDR3 spans 14 residues. Trimming took 6 bases from V and 2 from J; bases not matched to a gene: 6. The CDR3 sequence: CASRLSQGAYEQYF. The CDR3 DNA follows: TGTGCCAGCAGATTATCACAGGGGGCCTACGAGCAGTACTTC.

This clone has a handful of counts. This sequence joins TRBV30 and TRBJ2-3; 13 bases align to TRBD2. The CDR3 has 15 amino acids. Germline V lookup: CDR1 GTSNPN, CDR2 SVGIG (reference sequence). V gave up 3 bases and J gave up 6 bases; unmatched junction bases: 6. For the CDR3, the DNA is TGTGCCTGGAGCGGACTAGCGGGAGTAAGCGATACGCAGTATTTT. Translation gives CAWSGLAGVSDTQYF. The complete variable domain, with remaining parts taken from reference TRBV30 and TRBJ2-3, reads SQTIHQWPATLVQPVGSPLSLECTVEGTSNPNLYWYRQAAGRGLQLLFYSVGIGQISSEVPQNLSASRPQDRQFILSSKKLLLSDSGFYLCAWSGLAGVSDTQYFGPGTRLTVL.

The rearrangement joins TRBV29-1 to TRBJ2-2; 12 bases fit TRBD1. CDR3 length: 14 amino acids. CDR1 is SQVTM and CDR2 is ANQGSEA in the germline V gene. V lost 7 bases to trimming and J lost 6 bases; unmatched junction nucleotides: 6. The CDR3 protein is CSGGDRGHPGELFF. CDR3 sequence (DNA): TGCAGCGGGGGGGACAGGGGGCATCCCGGGGAGCTGTTTTTT.

For the CDR3, the DNA is TGTGCCAGCAGTTTAGGACAGGGCCCATACGAGCAGTACTTC. It translates to CASSLGQGPYEQYF. The chain uses TRBV28 and TRBJ2-7; 8 bases map to TRBD1. The V gene's germline CDR1 is MDHEN and CDR2 SYDVKM. J lost 4 bases, V lost 2 bases, and 4 bases had no gene match. This CDR3 is built from 14 residues.

This clone came up a few times. V gene TRBV7-9 combines with J gene TRBJ2-1; 7 bases are shared with TRBD1. Germline trimming cut 4 bases from V and 7 bases from J; bases unmatched to any gene: 1. The germline CDR1 and CDR2 sequences are SEHNR and FQNEAQ (reference sequence). There are 12 residues in the CDR3. CDR3 in amino acids: CASSYRGNEQFF. The CDR3 DNA sequence: TGTGCCAGCAGCTACAGGGGTAATGAGCAGTTCTTC.